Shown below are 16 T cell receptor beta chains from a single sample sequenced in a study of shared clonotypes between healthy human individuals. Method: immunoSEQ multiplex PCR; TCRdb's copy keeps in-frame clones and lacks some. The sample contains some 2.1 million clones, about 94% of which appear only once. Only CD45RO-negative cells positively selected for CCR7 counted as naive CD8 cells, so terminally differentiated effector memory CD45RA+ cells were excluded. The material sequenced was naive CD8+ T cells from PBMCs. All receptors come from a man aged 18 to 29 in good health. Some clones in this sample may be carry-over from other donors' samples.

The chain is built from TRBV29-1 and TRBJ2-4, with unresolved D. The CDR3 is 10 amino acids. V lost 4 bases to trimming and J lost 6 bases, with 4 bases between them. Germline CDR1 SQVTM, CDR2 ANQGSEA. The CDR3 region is CSVVANIQYF. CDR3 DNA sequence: TGCAGCGTTGTAGCAAACATTCAGTACTTC.

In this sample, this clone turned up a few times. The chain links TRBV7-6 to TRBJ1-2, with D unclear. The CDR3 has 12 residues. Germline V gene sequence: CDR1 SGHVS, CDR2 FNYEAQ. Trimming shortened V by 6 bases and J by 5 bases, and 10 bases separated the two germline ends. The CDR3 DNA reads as TGTGCCAGCAGACGAGCTGATTATGGCTACACCTTC. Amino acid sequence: CASRRADYGYTF.

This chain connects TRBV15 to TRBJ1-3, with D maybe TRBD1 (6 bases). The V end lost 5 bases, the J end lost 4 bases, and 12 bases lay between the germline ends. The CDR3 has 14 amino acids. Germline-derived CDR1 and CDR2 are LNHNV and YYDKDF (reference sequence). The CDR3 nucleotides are TGTGCCACCAGCCCGGGGACATCAGGAAACACCATATATTTT. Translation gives CATSPGTSGNTIYF. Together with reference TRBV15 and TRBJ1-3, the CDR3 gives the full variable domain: DAMVIQNPRYQVTQFGKPVTLSCSQTLNHNVMYWYQQKSSQAPKLLFHYYDKDFNNEADTPDNFQSRRPNTSFCFLDIRSPGLGDTAMYLCATSPGTSGNTIYFGEGSWLTVV.

The CDR3 DNA reads TGTGCCAGCAGCCAATCCGGCAGAAACTCTGGGGCCAACGTCCTGACTTTC. It encodes CASSQSGRNSGANVLTF. V is TRBV7-9 and J is TRBJ2-6; D is undetermined. There are 17 residues in the CDR3. The V and J ends lost 5 bases and 0 bases respectively, with 14 bases between them. The germline gives CDR1 SEHNR, CDR2 FQNEAQ (reference sequence).

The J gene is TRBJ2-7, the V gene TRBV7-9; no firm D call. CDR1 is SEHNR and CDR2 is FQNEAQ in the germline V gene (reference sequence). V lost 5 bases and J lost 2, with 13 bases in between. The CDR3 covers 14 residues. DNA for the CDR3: TGTGCCAGCAGCCCCGTATTAGGGACCTACGAGCAGTACTTC. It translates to CASSPVLGTYEQYF.

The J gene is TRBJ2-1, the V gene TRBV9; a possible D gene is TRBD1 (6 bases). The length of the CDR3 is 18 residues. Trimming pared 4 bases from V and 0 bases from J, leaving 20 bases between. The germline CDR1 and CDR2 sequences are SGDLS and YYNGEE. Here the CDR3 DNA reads TGTGCCAGCAGCCTCAACCGGGTGGGGGCTGGCTCCTACAATGAGCAGTTCTTC. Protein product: CASSLNRVGAGSYNEQFF.

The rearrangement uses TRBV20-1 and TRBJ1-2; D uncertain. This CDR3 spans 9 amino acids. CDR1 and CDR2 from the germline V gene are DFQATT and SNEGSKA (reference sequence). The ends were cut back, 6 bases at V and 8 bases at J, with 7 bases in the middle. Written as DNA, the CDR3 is TGCAGTGCCCCCGTGGGCTACACCTTC. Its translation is CSAPVGYTF.

DNA of the CDR3: TGTGCCACCCCAGGACCCATCTCCTACAATGAGCAGTTCTTC. It encodes CATPGPISYNEQFF. V gene TRBV7-9 combines with J gene TRBJ2-1; D is ambiguous. The CDR3 is 14 residues long. The ends were cut back, 10 bases at V and 0 bases at J, with 13 bases in the middle. Germline CDR1 and CDR2: SEHNR and FQNEAQ (reference sequence).

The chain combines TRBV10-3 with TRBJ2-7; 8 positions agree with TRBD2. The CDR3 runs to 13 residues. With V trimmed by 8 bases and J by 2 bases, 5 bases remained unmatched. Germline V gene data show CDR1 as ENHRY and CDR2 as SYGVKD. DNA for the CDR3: TGTGCCATCGAACGGGAGGGCGCCTACGAGCAGTACTTC. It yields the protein CAIEREGAYEQYF.

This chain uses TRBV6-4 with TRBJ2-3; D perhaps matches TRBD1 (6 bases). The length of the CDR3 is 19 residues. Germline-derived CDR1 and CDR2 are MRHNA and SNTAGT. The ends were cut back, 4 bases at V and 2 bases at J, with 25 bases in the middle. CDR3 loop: CASSANTPRGMESTDTQYF. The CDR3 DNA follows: TGTGCCAGCAGTGCCAACACCCCCAGGGGAATGGAGTCCACAGATACGCAGTATTTT.

CDR3 nucleotide sequence: TGTGCCAGCAGCGGCAGGACTAGCGCCGGGGAGCTGTTTTTT. Protein: CASSGRTSAGELFF. This chain links TRBV13 with TRBJ2-2; TRBD2 matches 9 bases. Germline V CDR1 and CDR2: PRHDT, FYEKMQ (reference sequence). Germline trimming cut 5 bases from V and 6 bases from J; bases unmatched to any gene: 4. The CDR3 length is 14 residues.

The CDR3 DNA follows: TGTGCCAGCAGTTTCGACAGGGGCCCTGAAGCTTTCTTT. This sequence encodes CASSFDRGPEAFF. The rearrangement joins TRBV6-5 to TRBJ1-1, with 8 bases aligning to TRBD1. This CDR3 spans 13 amino acids. Per the germline V gene, CDR1 is MNHEY and CDR2 is SVGAGI. J lost 6 bases, V lost 4 bases, and 4 bases had no gene match.

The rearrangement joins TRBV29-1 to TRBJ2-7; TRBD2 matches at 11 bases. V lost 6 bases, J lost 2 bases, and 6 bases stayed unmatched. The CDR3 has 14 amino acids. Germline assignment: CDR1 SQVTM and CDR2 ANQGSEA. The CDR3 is CSVVTSGIPYEQYF. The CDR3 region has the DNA TGCAGCGTCGTGACTAGCGGGATCCCCTACGAGCAGTACTTC.

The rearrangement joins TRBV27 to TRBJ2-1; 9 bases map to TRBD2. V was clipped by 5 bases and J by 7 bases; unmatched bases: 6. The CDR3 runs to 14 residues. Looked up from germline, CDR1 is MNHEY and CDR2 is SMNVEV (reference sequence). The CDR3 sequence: CASSKGTSRNEQFF. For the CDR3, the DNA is TGTGCCAGCAGTAAGGGGACTAGCCGGAATGAGCAGTTCTTC.

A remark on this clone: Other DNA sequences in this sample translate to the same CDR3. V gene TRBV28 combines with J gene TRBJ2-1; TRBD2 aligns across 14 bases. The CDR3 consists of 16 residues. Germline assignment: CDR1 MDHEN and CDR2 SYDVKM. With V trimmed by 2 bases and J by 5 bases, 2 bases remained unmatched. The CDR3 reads CASSLRLAGGNNEQFF. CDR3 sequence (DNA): TGTGCCAGCAGTTTAAGACTAGCGGGAGGGAACAATGAGCAGTTCTTC.

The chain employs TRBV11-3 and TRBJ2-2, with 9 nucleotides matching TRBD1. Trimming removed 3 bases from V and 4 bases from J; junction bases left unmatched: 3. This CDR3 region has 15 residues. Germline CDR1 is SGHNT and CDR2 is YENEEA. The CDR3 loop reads CASSFRTGVTGELFF. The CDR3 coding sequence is TGTGCCAGCAGCTTTAGGACAGGGGTCACCGGGGAGCTGTTTTTT.